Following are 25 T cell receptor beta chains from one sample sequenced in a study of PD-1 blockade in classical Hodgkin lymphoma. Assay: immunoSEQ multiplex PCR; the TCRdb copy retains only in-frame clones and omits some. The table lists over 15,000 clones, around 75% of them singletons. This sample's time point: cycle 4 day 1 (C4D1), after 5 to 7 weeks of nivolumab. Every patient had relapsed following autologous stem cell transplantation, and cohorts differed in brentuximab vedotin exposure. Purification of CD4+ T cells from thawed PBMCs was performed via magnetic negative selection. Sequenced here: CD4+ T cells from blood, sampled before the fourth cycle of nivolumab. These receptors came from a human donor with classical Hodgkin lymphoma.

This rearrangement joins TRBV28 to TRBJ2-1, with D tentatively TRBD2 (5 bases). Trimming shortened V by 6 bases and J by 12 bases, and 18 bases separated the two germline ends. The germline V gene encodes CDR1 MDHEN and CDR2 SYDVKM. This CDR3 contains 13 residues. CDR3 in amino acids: CASSDLSVRGQFF. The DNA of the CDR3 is TGTGCCAGCAGCGATTTAAGCGTTCGGGGGCAGTTCTTC.

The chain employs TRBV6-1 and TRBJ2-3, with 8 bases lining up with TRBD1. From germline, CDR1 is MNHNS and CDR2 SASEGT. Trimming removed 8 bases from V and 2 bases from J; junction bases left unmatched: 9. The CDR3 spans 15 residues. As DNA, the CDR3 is TGTGCCAGCCTATACACAGGGGGAAACACAGATACGCAGTATTTT. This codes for CASLYTGGNTDTQYF.

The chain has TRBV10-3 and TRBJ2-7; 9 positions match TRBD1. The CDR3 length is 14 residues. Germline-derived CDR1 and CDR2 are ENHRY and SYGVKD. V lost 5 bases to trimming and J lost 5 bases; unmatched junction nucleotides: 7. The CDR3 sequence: CAISSGTGFDEQYV. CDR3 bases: TGTGCCATCAGTTCCGGGACAGGGTTTGACGAGCAGTACGTC.

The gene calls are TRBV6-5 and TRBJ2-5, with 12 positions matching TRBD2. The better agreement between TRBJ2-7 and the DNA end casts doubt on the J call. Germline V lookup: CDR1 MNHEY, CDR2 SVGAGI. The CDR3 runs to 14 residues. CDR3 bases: TGTGCCAGCAGTCGGACTAGCGGGACCTACGAGCAGTACTTC. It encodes CASSRTSGTYEQYF.

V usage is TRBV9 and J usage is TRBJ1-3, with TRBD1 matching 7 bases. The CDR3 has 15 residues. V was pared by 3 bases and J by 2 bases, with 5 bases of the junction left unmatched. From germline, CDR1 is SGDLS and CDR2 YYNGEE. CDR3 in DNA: TGTGCCAGCAGCGCACCGCAGGGGGCTGGAAACACCATATATTTT. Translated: CASSAPQGAGNTIYF.

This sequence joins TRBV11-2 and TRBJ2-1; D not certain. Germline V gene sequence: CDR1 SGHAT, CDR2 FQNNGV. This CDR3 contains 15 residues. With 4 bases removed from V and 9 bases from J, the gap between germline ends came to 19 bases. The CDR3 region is CASSSPRGMAREQFF. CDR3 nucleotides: TGTGCCAGCAGCTCCCCCCGTGGGATGGCTCGTGAGCAGTTCTTC.

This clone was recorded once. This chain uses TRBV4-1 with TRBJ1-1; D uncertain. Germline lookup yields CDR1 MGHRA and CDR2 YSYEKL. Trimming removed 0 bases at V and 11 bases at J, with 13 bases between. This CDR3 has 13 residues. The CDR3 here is CASSQERTGGAFF. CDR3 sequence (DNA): TGCGCCAGCAGCCAAGAAAGGACCGGCGGGGCTTTCTTT.

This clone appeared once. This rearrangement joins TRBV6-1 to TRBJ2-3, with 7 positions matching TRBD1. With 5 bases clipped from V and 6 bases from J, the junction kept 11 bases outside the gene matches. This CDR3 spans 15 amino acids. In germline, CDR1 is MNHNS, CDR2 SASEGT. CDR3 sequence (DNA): TGTGCCAGCAGTCGTGACAGGGCGAGGTATGATACGCAGTATTTT. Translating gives CASSRDRARYDTQYF.

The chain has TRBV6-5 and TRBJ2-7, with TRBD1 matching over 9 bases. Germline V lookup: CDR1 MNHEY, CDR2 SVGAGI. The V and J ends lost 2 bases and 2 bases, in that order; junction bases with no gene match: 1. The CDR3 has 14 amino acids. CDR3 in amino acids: CASSYRDRAYEQYF. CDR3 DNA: TGTGCCAGCAGTTACCGGGACAGGGCCTACGAGCAGTACTTC.

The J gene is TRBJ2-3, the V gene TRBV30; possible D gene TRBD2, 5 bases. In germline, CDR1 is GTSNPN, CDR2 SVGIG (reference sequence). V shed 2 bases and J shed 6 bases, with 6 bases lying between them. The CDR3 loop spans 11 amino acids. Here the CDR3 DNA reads TGTGCCTGGAGTTCGGGGGATACGCAGTATTTT. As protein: CAWSSGDTQYF.

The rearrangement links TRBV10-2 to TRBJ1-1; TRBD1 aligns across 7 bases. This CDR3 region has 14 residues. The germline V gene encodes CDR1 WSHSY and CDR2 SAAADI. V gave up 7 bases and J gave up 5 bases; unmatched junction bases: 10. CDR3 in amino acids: CASTRQGSGTEAFF. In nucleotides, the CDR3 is TGCGCCAGCACCCGACAGGGAAGTGGGACTGAAGCTTTCTTT.

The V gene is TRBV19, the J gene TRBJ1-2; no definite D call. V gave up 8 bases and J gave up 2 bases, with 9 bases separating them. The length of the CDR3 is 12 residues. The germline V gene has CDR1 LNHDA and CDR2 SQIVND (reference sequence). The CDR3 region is CASCQTNYGYTF. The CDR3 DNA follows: TGTGCCAGTTGCCAGACGAACTATGGCTACACCTTC.

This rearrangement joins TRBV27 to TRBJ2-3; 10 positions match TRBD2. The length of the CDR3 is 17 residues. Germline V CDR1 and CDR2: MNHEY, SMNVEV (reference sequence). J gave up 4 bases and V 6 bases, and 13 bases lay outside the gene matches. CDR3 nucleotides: TGTGCCAGCAGCAGCTGGGGGACTAGCGATTATGCAGATACGCAGTATTTT. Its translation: CASSSWGTSDYADTQYF.

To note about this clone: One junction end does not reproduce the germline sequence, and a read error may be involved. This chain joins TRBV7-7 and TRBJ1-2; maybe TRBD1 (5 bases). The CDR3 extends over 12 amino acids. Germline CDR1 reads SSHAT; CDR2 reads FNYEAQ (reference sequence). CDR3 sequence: CASSAYRPGYTF. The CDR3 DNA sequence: TGTGCTAGCAGCGCCTACAGGCCTGGCTACACCTTC. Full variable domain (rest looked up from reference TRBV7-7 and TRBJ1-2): GAGVSQSPRYKVTKRGQDVTLRCDPISSHATLYWYQQALGQGPEFLTYFNYEAQPDKSGLPSDRFSAERPEGSISTLTIQRTEQRDSAMYRCASSAYRPGYTFGSGTRLTVV.

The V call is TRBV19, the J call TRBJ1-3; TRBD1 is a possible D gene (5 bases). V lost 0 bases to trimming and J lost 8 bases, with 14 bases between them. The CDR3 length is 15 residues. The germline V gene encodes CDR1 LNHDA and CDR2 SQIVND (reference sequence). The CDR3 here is CASSIETDADDTIYF. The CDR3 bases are TGTGCCAGTAGTATAGAGACAGATGCGGATGACACCATATATTTT.

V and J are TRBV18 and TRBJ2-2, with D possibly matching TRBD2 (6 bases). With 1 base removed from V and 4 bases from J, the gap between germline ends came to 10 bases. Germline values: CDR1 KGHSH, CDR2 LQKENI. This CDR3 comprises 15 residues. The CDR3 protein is CASSPRQGGTGELFF. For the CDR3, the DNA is TGTGCCAGCTCACCACGCCAGGGAGGCACCGGGGAGCTGTTTTTT. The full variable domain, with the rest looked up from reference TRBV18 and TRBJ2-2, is NAGVMQNPRHLVRRRGQEARLRCSPMKGHSHVYWYRQLPEEGLKFMVYLQKENIIDESGMPKERFSAEFPKEGPSILRIQQVVRGDSAAYFCASSPRQGGTGELFFGEGSRLTVL.

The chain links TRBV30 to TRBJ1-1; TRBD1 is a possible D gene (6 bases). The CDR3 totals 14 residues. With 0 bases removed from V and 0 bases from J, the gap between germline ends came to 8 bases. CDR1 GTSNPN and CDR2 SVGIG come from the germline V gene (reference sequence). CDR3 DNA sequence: TGTGCCTGGAGTGTCGGGGGCTTGAACACTGAAGCTTTCTTT. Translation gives CAWSVGGLNTEAFF.

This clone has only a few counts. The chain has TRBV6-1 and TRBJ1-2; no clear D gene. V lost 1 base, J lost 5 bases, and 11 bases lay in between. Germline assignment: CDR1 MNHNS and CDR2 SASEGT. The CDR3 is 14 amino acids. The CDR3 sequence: CASSEVGRLYGYTF. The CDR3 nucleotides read TGTGCCAGCAGTGAAGTGGGCAGGCTGTATGGCTACACCTTC.

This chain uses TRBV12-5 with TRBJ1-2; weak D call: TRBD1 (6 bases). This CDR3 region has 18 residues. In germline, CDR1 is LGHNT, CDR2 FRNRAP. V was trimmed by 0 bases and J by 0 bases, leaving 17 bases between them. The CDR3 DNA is TGTGCTAGTGGTTTGGTATTGCAGGGGAGACCCTCTAACTATGGCTACACCTTC. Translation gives CASGLVLQGRPSNYGYTF. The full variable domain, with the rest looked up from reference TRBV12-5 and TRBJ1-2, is DARVTQTPRHKVTEMGQEVTMRCQPILGHNTVFWYRQTMMQGLELLAYFRNRAPLDDSGMPKDRFSAEMPDATLATLKIQPSEPRDSAVYFCASGLVLQGRPSNYGYTFGSGTRLTVV.

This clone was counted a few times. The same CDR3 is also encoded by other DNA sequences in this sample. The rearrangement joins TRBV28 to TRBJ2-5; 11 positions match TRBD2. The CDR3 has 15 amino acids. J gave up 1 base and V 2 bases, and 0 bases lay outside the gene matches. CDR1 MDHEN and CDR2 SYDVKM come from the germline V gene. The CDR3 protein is CASSLTSGGQETQYF. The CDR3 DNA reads TGTGCCAGCAGTTTAACTAGCGGGGGCCAAGAGACCCAGTACTTC.

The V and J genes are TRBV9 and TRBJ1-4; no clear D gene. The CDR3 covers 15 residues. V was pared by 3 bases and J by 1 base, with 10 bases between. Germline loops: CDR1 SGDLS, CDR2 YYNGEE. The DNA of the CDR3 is TGTGCCAGCAGCGAGCAAGGAATAACTAATGAAAAACTGTTTTTT. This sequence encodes CASSEQGITNEKLFF.

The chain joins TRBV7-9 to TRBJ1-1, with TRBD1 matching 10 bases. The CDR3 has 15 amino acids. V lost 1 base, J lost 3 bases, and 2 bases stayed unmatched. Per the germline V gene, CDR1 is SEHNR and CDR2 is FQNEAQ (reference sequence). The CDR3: CASSLGGTGDTEAFF. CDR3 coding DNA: TGTGCCAGCAGCTTAGGGGGGACAGGGGACACTGAAGCTTTCTTT.

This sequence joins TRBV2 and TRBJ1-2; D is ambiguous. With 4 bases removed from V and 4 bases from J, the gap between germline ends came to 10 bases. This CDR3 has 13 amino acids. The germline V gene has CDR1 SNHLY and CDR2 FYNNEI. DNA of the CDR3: TGTGCCAGCAGTGTCCGGGCCGGCTATGGCTACACCTTC. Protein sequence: CASSVRAGYGYTF.

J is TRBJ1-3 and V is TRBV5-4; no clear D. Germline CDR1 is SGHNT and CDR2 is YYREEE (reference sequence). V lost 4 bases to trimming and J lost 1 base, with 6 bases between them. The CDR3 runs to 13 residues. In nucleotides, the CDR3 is TGTGCCAGCAGCCTTATTTCTGGAAACACCATATATTTT. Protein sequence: CASSLISGNTIYF.

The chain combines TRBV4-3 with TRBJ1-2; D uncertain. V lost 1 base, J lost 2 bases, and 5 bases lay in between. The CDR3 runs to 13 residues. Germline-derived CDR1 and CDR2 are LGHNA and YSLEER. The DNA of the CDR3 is TGCGCCAGCAGCCAAGTTATGAACTATGGCTACACCTTC. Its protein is CASSQVMNYGYTF.